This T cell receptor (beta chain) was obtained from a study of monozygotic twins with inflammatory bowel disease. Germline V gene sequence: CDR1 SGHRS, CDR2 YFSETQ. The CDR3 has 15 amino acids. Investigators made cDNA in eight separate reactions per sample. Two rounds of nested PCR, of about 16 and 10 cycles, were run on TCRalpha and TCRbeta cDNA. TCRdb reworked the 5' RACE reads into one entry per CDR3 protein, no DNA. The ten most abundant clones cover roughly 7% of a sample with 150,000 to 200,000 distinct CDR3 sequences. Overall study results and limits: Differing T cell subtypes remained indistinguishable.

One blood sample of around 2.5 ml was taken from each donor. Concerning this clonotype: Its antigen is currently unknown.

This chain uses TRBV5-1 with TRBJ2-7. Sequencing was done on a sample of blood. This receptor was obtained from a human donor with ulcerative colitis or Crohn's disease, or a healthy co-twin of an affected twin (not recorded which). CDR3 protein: CASRLDSSYTYEQYF.